This TCR beta chain was found in a study of cytotoxic CD8 clonotypes in ibrutinib-treated CLL. Using immunoSEQ multiplex PCR, the repertoire was profiled, and TCRdb retains in-frame clones only, with some absent. The profile covers over 120,000 clones, with approximately 81% appearing a single time and more than 10% taken by the ten largest. The sample in question was PBMCs, obtained after 12 months of ibrutinib treatment. The receptor comes from a human donor with chronic lymphocytic leukemia.

The CDR3 sequence: CASSQGLAGMYQETQYF. The CDR3 DNA reads as TGCGCCAGCAGCCAAGGACTAGCGGGCATGTACCAAGAGACCCAGTACTTC. The V gene is TRBV4-3, the J gene TRBJ2-5; 10 positions agree with TRBD2. The CDR3 runs to 17 residues. V gave up 1 base and J gave up 0 bases; unmatched junction bases: 5. Germline CDR1 reads LGHNA; CDR2 reads YSLEER.